The 3 T cell receptor beta chains below all came from one sample that was sequenced in a study of CXCR3-negative and CXCR3-positive naive CD8 T cells. Study outcomes and limitations: Comparison of naive cells showed more hydrophobic TRB CDR3s in CXCR3-positive than in CXCR3-negative naive cells.

The study made its TRB cDNA libraries by 5' RACE, adding UMI labels. After re-calling the 5' RACE reads, TCRdb lists one entry per CDR3 protein, DNA absent. Its table lists about 86,000 distinct CDR3 sequences. These TCRs are of unknown antigen specificity. Sequences were obtained from naive CXCR3+ CD8+ T cells from blood. Subset denoted: CD45RO-CCR7+CD27+CD95- naive CD8+ T cells expressing CXCR3 (TNR3+). The receptors here all came from a human donor in good health. Some clones in this sample may be carry-over from other donors' samples.

The chain employs TRBV5-1 and TRBJ2-3; TCRdb calls TRBD1, which cannot be checked without DNA. Per the germline V gene, CDR1 is SGHRS and CDR2 is YFSETQ. The CDR3 sequence is 13 residues long. CDR3 sequence: CASEGGETDTQYF. Using reference TRBV5-1 and TRBJ2-3 for the parts outside the CDR3, the full variable domain is KAGVTQTPRYLIKTRGQQVTLSCSPISGHRSVSWYQQTPGQGLQFLFEYFSETQRNKGNFPGRFSGRQFSNSRSEMNVSTLELGDSALYLCASEGGETDTQYFGPGTRLTVL.

V gene TRBV27 combines with J gene TRBJ2-1; TCRdb's D call, TRBD2, is unchecked because there is no DNA. This CDR3 contains 15 residues. Germline V gene lookup returns CDR1 MNHEY and CDR2 SMNVEV (reference sequence). CDR3: CASSFSGLAYNEQFF.

This chain links TRBV5-6 with TRBJ2-1; the TRBD1 assignment by TCRdb is unverifiable without DNA. Germline values: CDR1 SGHDT, CDR2 YYEEEE. The CDR3 length is 17 residues. CDR3 loop: CASSLNSYRRLYNEQFF.